One sample yielded the 24 T cell receptor beta chains listed below, sequenced in a study of cytomegalovirus exposure and HLA in healthy donors. PCR used 60 Vbeta primers and 13 Jbeta primers. Assay: immunoSEQ multiplex PCR; the TCRdb copy retains only in-frame clones and omits some. Seen here are 150,000 or so clones, approximately 84% observed once, and the top ten hold 2% to 2.5%. Sequenced: PBMCs. The source of these receptors is a woman younger than 30 in good health and CMV-seronegative.

J is TRBJ2-1 and V is TRBV4-3; no clear D gene. The CDR3 sequence is 16 residues long. V was cut by 0 bases and J by 3 bases, with 12 bases left in between. Per the germline V gene, CDR1 is LGHNA and CDR2 is YSLEER. The CDR3 here is CASSQEYLTYYNEQFF. The CDR3 DNA follows: TGCGCCAGCAGCCAAGAATACCTGACTTACTACAATGAGCAGTTCTTC.

V gene TRBV28 combines with J gene TRBJ2-7, with 12 nucleotides matching TRBD1. The V gene end was trimmed by 6 bases and the J gene end by 7 bases; junction bases not matched to a gene: 10. Germline loops: CDR1 MDHEN, CDR2 SYDVKM. This CDR3 region has 15 residues. The CDR3 DNA follows: TGTGCCAGCAGGCCTAGGGGACAGGGGGCAAGGGAGCAGTACTTC. It yields the protein CASRPRGQGAREQYF.

The chain combines TRBV28 with TRBJ2-4; the match to TRBD2 covers 16 bases. The V gene end was trimmed by 3 bases and the J gene end by 1 base; junction bases not matched to a gene: 3. CDR1 and CDR2 from the germline V gene are MDHEN and SYDVKM. The CDR3 has 18 residues. Here the CDR3 reads CASSLGLAGGRAKNIQYF. In nucleotides, the CDR3 is TGTGCCAGCAGTTTGGGACTAGCGGGGGGGCGGGCCAAAAACATTCAGTACTTC. Supplemented by reference TRBV28 and TRBJ2-4, the full variable domain reads DVKVTQSSRYLVKRTGEKVFLECVQDMDHENMFWYRQDPGLGLRLIYFSYDVKMKEKGDIPEGYSVSREKKERFSLILESASTNQTSMYLCASSLGLAGGRAKNIQYFGAGTRLSVL.

This clone was observed at least ten times. V usage is TRBV7-9 and J usage is TRBJ2-5, with 7 bases fitting TRBD2. The junction had 13 bases not matched to a gene; V was cut back by 4 bases and J by 5 bases. The CDR3 length is 16 residues. Per the germline V gene, CDR1 is SEHNR and CDR2 is FQNEAQ (reference sequence). CDR3 nucleotide sequence: TGTGCCAGCAGCTCAACGAGCGGGATAGGCTGGGAGACCCAGTACTTC. It translates to CASSSTSGIGWETQYF.

This sequence joins TRBV19 and TRBJ2-2, with D perhaps matching TRBD1 (6 bases). The germline CDR1 and CDR2 sequences are LNHDA and SQIVND (reference sequence). This CDR3 spans 14 amino acids. CDR3: CASGQSGGTGELFF. For the CDR3, the DNA is TGTGCTTCCGGACAGTCGGGTGGCACCGGGGAGCTGTTTTTT.

The chain is built from TRBV5-4 and TRBJ2-7; possibly TRBD2 for D (6 bases). Germline CDR1 and CDR2: SGHNT and YYREEE (reference sequence). The CDR3 runs to 16 residues. Deletions cut 0 bases from V and 6 bases from J, with 19 bases between. The DNA for the CDR3 is TGTGCCAGCAGCTTGGGGCGACCTGGAGGGTCACTCGAGCAGTACTTC. Translating it yields CASSLGRPGGSLEQYF.

This chain connects TRBV10-2 to TRBJ1-5; 8 bases fit TRBD1. V lost 7 bases to trimming and J lost 6 bases; unmatched junction nucleotides: 11. The CDR3 has 15 amino acids. Germline V gene sequence: CDR1 WSHSY, CDR2 SAAADI. CDR3 loop: CASTGTGEYGQPQHF. The CDR3 DNA reads as TGCGCCAGCACTGGGACAGGTGAATATGGTCAGCCCCAGCATTTT.

The gene calls are TRBV28 and TRBJ2-7; 9 nucleotides match TRBD2. This CDR3 spans 16 amino acids. The germline CDR1 and CDR2 sequences are MDHEN and SYDVKM. V shed 5 bases and J 2 bases; nucleotides not matched to a gene: 10. CDR3: CASSRLTSGSAYEQYF. DNA for the CDR3: TGTGCCAGCAGTCGCCTTACTAGCGGGTCTGCCTACGAGCAGTACTTC.

This sequence joins TRBV7-9 and TRBJ2-4; the match to TRBD1 covers 9 bases. CDR1 and CDR2 (germline): SEHNR, FQNEAQ (reference sequence). V shed 3 bases and J 14 bases; nucleotides not matched to a gene: 8. The CDR3 is 13 residues long. CDR3 nucleotides: TGTGCCAGCAGCTTGGGGGGGACAGGGCAGAAGTACTTC. Translating gives CASSLGGTGQKYF.

J is TRBJ2-1 and V is TRBV5-1; TRBD1 matches at 8 bases. V trimming: 4 bases; J trimming: 7 bases; junction bases outside the gene matches: 13. The CDR3 has 16 amino acids. CDR1 is SGHRS and CDR2 is YFSETQ in the germline V gene. The CDR3 loop reads CASSPTNRDRRNEQFF. The CDR3 nucleotides are TGCGCCAGCAGCCCAACCAATCGGGACAGGAGGAATGAGCAGTTCTTC.

V usage is TRBV2 and J usage is TRBJ2-7; 10 positions agree with TRBD2. The ends lost 6 bases at V and 6 bases at J; junction bases unmatched: 5. There are 13 residues in the CDR3. CDR1 and CDR2 (germline): SNHLY, FYNNEI. In DNA form, the CDR3 reads TGTGCCAGCAGGGCTAGCGGGAGAGGCGAGCAGTACTTC. Protein: CASRASGRGEQYF.

A single count supports this clone. The gene calls are TRBV5-1 and TRBJ2-3; tentative D call: TRBD2 (6 bases). This CDR3 spans 14 amino acids. V shed 3 bases and J shed 7 bases, with 15 bases lying between them. The germline gives CDR1 SGHRS, CDR2 YFSETQ. The CDR3 DNA reads as TGCGCCAGCAGCTCGGGGACTCAAACAAATACGCAGTATTTT. Encoded protein: CASSSGTQTNTQYF.

The genes are TRBV29-1 and TRBJ2-2; 12 nucleotides line up with TRBD2. Germline CDR1 SQVTM, CDR2 ANQGSEA. The CDR3 covers 15 residues. Trimming took 4 bases from V and 9 from J; bases not matched to a gene: 9. CDR3 in DNA: TGCAGCGTTGGAGCCAGACTAGCGGGGGACCGGGAGCTGTTTTTT. Its protein is CSVGARLAGDRELFF.

The chain recombines TRBV7-9 with TRBJ1-2; perhaps TRBD1 as D (5 bases). V was trimmed by 2 bases and J by 9 bases, leaving 25 bases between them. The CDR3 spans 17 residues. Germline V CDR1 and CDR2: SEHNR, FQNEAQ (reference sequence). CDR3 loop: CASSLYLGPTGLASYTF. The CDR3 DNA sequence: TGTGCCAGCAGCTTATATTTGGGACCCACGGGCCTAGCGAGCTACACCTTC.

J is TRBJ1-4 and V is TRBV10-3; maybe TRBD1 (5 bases). Deletions cut 11 bases from V and 7 bases from J, with 14 bases between. CDR1 is ENHRY, CDR2 SYGVKD, per germline. The CDR3 length is 12 residues. The CDR3 region has the DNA TGTGCCGCCGGGACTTCCCTTGAAAAACTGTTTTTT. Amino acids: CAAGTSLEKLFF.

The chain employs TRBV11-3 and TRBJ2-5, with 9 bases fitting TRBD2. The CDR3 loop spans 17 amino acids. Germline V lookup: CDR1 SGHNT, CDR2 YENEEA. J lost 1 base, V lost 4 bases, and 10 bases had no gene match. The CDR3 coding sequence is TGTGCCAGCAGCTCCCCGTTCGGGCGGGGGGGCCAAGAGACCCAGTACTTC. This encodes CASSSPFGRGGQETQYF.

The V and J genes are TRBV18 and TRBJ2-1; weak D call: TRBD1 (5 bases). The CDR3 has 16 amino acids. Germline V gene lookup returns CDR1 KGHSH and CDR2 LQKENI. V lost 6 bases to trimming and J lost 4 bases, with 19 bases between them. CDR3 sequence reads: CASSGSSGSSYNEQFF. The CDR3 nucleotides are TGTGCCAGCTCTGGATCGTCAGGGTCCTCGTACAATGAGCAGTTCTTC.

The chain carries TRBV7-9 and TRBJ2-5, with 13 positions matching TRBD2. The CDR3 spans 16 residues. CDR1 SEHNR and CDR2 FQNEAQ come from the germline V gene (reference sequence). The J segment lost 5 bases and the V segment lost 4 bases, leaving 7 bases of the junction unmatched. The CDR3 here is CASSSPGLAGMETQYF. The CDR3 DNA reads TGTGCCAGCAGCTCGCCGGGACTAGCGGGAATGGAGACCCAGTACTTC. The full variable domain, in which reference TRBV7-9 and TRBJ2-5 provide the parts outside the CDR3, is DTGVSQNPRHKITKRGQNVTFRCDPISEHNRLYWYRQTLGQGPEFLTYFQNEAQLEKSRLLSDRFSAERPKGSFSTLEIQRTEQGDSAMYLCASSSPGLAGMETQYFGPGTRLLVL.

The chain uses TRBV6-4 and TRBJ2-6; D not resolved. Germline CDR1 reads MRHNA; CDR2 reads SNTAGT. Deletions cut 0 bases from V and 0 bases from J, with 9 bases between. The CDR3 is 17 residues long. The CDR3 sequence: CASSDSIVSSGANVLTF. Written as DNA, the CDR3 is TGTGCCAGCAGTGACTCTATTGTGAGCTCTGGGGCCAACGTCCTGACTTTC.

The chain combines TRBV9 with TRBJ2-2; D ambiguous. The CDR3 totals 14 residues. The germline CDR1 and CDR2 sequences are SGDLS and YYNGEE. Trimming removed 3 bases from V and 0 bases from J, with 6 bases in between. In nucleotides, the CDR3 is TGTGCCAGCAGCGAAAGAGCGAACACCGGGGAGCTGTTTTTT. Its translation: CASSERANTGELFF.

Written as DNA, the CDR3 is TGTGCCAGTAGTATGGGGGGAGACTACAATGAGCAGTTCTTC. Translated, it gives CASSMGGDYNEQFF. The chain combines TRBV19 with TRBJ2-1, with D maybe TRBD2 (6 bases). The length of the CDR3 is 14 residues. CDR1 and CDR2 from the germline V gene are LNHDA and SQIVND (reference sequence). V gave up 3 bases and J gave up 3 bases, with 9 bases separating them.

CDR3 bases: TGCGCCAGCAGCCAAGATGGGGCAGGGTCGGCCGAGCAGTACTTC. Translation gives CASSQDGAGSAEQYF. The chain links TRBV4-3 to TRBJ2-7; D is possibly TRBD1 (5 bases). Germline V gene data show CDR1 as LGHNA and CDR2 as YSLEER. Trimming left V 0 bases short and J 6 bases short, with 15 bases between. The CDR3 totals 15 residues.

This chain uses TRBV10-1 with TRBJ1-2; D is uncertain. CDR1 WNHNN and CDR2 SYGVQD come from the germline V gene (reference sequence). This CDR3 has 13 residues. V lost 4 bases and J 2 bases, leaving 8 bases between the germline ends. The CDR3 protein is CASSAGANYGYTF. The CDR3, as DNA: TGCGCCAGCAGTGCAGGTGCAAACTATGGCTACACCTTC.

This chain uses TRBV28 with TRBJ2-7; D perhaps matches TRBD2 (5 bases). Germline-derived CDR1 and CDR2 are MDHEN and SYDVKM. The V end was cut by 8 bases, the J end by 0 bases, with 11 bases between. This CDR3 spans 13 amino acids. The CDR3 nucleotides are TGTGCCAGCGCGGGTTCAATCTCCTACGAGCAGTACTTC. It yields the protein CASAGSISYEQYF.